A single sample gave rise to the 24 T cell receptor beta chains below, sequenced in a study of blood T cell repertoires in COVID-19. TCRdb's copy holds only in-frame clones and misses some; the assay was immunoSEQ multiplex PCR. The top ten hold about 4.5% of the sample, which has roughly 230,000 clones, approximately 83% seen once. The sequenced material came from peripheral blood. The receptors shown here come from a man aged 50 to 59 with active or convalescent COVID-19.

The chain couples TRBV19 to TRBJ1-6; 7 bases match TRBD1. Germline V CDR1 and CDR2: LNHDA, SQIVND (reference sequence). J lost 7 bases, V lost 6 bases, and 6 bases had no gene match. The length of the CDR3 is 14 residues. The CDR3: CASRGGQYNSPLHF. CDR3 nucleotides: TGTGCCAGTAGAGGGGGACAGTACAATTCACCCCTCCACTTT.

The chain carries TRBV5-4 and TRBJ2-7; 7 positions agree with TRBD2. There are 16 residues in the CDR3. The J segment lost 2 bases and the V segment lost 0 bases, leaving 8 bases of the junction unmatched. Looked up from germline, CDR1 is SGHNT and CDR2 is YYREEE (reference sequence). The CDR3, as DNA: TGTGCCAGCAGCTTGGGACTTCTAGCGGTTCCCTACGAGCAGTACTTC. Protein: CASSLGLLAVPYEQYF.

CDR3 bases: TGCGCCAGCAGCATTTCCGGGACTAGCGGGGCGGAGACCCAGTACTTC. Residues: CASSISGTSGAETQYF. V usage is TRBV4-1 and J usage is TRBJ2-5; 13 nucleotides agree with TRBD2. Germline assignment: CDR1 MGHRA and CDR2 YSYEKL. This CDR3 comprises 16 residues. V dropped 5 bases and J dropped 5; count of bases not matched to a gene: 8.

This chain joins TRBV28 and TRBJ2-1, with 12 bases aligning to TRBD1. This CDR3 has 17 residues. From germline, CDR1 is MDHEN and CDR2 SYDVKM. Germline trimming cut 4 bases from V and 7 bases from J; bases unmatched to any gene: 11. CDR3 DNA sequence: TGTGCCAGCAGTTCCCCAGCCGGGACAGGGGGCGCGAATGAGCAGTTCTTC. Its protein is CASSSPAGTGGANEQFF.

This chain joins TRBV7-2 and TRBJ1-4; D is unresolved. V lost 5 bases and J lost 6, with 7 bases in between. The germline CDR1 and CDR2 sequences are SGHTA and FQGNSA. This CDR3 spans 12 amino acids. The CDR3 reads CASSDLDEKLFF. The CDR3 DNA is TGTGCCAGCAGCGACTTAGATGAAAAACTGTTTTTT.

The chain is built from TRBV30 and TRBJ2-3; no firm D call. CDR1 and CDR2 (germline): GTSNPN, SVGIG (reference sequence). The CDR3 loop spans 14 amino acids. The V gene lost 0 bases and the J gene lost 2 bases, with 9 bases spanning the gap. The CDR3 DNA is TGTGCCTGGAGTGTAACCGGTTTCACAGATACGCAGTATTTT. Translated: CAWSVTGFTDTQYF.

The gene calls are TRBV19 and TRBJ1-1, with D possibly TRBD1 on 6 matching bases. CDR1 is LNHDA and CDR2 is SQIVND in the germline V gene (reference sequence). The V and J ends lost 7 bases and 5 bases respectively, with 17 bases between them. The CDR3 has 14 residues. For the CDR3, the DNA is TGTGCCAGTACCCTTGACAGGTACGGGACTGAAGCTTTCTTT. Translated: CASTLDRYGTEAFF. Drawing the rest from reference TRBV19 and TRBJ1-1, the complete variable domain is DGGITQSPKYLFRKEGQNVTLSCEQNLNHDAMYWYRQDPGQGLRLIYYSQIVNDFQKGDIAEGYSVSREKKESFPLTVTSAQKNPTAFYLCASTLDRYGTEAFFGQGTRLTVV.

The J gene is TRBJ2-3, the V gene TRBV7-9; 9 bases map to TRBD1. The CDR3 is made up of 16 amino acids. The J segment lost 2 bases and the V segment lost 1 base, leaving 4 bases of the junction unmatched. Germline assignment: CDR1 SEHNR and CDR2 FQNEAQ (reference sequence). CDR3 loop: CASSLGQGENTDTQYF. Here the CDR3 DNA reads TGTGCCAGCAGCTTAGGACAGGGGGAGAACACAGATACGCAGTATTTT. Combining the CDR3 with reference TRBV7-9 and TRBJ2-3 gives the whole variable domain DTGVSQNPRHKITKRGQNVTFRCDPISEHNRLYWYRQTLGQGPEFLTYFQNEAQLEKSRLLSDRFSAERPKGSFSTLEIQRTEQGDSAMYLCASSLGQGENTDTQYFGPGTRLTVL.

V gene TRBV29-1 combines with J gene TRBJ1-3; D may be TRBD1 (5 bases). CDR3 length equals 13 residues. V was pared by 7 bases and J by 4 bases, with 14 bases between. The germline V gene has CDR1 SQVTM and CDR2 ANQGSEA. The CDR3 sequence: CSALGQGGNTIYF. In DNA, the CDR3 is TGCAGCGCCCTTGGGCAGGGAGGAAACACCATATATTTT.

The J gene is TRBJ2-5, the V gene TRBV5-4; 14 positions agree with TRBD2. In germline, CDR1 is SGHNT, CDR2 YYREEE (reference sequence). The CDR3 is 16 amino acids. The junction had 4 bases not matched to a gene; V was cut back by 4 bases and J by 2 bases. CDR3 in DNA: TGTGCCAGCAGCCCCAGACTAGCGGGGGGGCAAGAGACCCAGTACTTC. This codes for CASSPRLAGGQETQYF.

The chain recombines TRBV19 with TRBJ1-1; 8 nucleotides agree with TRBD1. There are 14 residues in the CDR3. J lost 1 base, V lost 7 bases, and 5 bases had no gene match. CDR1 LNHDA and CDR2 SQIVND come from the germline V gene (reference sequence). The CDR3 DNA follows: TGTGCCAGTATCCGGACAGGGCCGAACACTGAAGCTTTCTTT. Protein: CASIRTGPNTEAFF.

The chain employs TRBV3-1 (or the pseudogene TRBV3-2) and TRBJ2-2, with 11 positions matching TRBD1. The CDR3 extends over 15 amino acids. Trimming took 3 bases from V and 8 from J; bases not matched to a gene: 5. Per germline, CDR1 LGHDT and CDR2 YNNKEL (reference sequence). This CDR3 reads CASSHVGQGAGELFF. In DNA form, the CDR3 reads TGTGCCAGCAGCCATGTAGGACAGGGGGCTGGGGAGCTGTTTTTT.

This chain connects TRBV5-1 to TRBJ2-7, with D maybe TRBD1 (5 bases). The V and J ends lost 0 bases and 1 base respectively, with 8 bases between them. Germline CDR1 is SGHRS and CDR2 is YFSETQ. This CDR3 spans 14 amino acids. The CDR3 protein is CASSLGRASYEQYF. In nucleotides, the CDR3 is TGCGCCAGCAGCTTGGGCAGGGCTTCCTACGAGCAGTACTTC.

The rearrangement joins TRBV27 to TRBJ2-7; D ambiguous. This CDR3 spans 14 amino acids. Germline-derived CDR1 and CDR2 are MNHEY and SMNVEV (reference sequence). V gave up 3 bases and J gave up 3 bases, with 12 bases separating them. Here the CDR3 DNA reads TGTGCCAGCAGTTTCAGGCCCCCGGACTACGAGCAGTACTTC. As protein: CASSFRPPDYEQYF.

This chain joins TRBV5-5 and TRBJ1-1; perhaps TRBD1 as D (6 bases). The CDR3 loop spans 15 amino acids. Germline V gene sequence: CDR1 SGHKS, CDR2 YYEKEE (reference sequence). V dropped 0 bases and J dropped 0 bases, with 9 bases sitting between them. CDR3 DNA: TGTGCCAGCAGCTTGGTAGACAGGATGAACACTGAAGCTTTCTTT. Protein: CASSLVDRMNTEAFF. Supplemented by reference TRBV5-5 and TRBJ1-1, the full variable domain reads DAGVTQSPTHLIKTRGQQVTLRCSPISGHKSVSWYQQVLGQGPQFIFQYYEKEERGRGNFPDRFSARQFPNYSSELNVNALLLGDSALYLCASSLVDRMNTEAFFGQGTRLTVV.

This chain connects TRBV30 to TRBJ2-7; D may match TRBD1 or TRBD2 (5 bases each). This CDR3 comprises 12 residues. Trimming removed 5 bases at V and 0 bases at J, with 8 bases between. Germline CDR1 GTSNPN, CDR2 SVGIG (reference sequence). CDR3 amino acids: CAWGTGSYEQYF. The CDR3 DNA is TGTGCCTGGGGGACGGGCTCCTACGAGCAGTACTTC.

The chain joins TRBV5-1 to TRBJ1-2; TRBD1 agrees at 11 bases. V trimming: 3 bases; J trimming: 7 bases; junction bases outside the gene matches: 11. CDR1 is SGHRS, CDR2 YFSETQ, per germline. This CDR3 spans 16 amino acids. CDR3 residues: CASSSGQGAQVVGYTF. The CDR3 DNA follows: TGCGCCAGCAGCTCCGGACAGGGGGCGCAGGTGGTTGGCTACACCTTC.

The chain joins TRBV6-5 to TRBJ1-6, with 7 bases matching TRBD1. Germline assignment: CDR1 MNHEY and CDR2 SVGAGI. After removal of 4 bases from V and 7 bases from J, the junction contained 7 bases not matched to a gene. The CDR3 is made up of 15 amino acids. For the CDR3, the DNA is TGTGCCAGCAGTTCATTCGGACAGGAGAATTCACCCCTCCACTTT. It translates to CASSSFGQENSPLHF.

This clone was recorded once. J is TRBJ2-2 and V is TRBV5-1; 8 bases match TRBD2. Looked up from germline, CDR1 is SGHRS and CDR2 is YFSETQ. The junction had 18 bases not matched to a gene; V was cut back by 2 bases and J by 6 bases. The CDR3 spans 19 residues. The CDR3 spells CASSFQRGRPNSLSGELFF. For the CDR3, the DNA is TGCGCCAGCAGCTTCCAGCGGGGGAGACCCAACTCCTTATCCGGGGAGCTGTTTTTT.

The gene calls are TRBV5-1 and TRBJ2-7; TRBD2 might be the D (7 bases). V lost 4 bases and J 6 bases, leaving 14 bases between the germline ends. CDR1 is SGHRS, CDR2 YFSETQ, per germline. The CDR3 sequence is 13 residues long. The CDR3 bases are TGCGCCAGCAGCCCCGAGGCGGGGGCCGAGCAGTACTTC. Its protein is CASSPEAGAEQYF.

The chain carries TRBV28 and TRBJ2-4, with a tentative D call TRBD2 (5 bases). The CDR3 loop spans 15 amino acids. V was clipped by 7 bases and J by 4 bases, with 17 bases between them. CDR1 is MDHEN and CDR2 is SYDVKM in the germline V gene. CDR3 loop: CASTSPGREKNIQYF. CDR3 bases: TGTGCCAGCACCTCCCCTGGAAGGGAGAAAAACATTCAGTACTTC.

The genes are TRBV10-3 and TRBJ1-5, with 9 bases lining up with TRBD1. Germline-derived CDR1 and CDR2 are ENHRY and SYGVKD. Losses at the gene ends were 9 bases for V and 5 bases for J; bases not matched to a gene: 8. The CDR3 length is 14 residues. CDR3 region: CAIRPGQGDQPQHF. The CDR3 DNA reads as TGTGCCATTCGTCCGGGACAGGGTGATCAGCCCCAGCATTTT.

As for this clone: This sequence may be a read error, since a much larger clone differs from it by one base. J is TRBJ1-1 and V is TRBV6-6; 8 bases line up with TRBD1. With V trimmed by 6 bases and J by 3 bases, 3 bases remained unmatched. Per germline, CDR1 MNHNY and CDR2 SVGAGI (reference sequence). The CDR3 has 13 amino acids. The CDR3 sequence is CASSLDRDTEAFF. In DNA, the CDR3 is TGTGCCAGCAGCTTGGACAGGGACACTGAAGCTTTCTTT.

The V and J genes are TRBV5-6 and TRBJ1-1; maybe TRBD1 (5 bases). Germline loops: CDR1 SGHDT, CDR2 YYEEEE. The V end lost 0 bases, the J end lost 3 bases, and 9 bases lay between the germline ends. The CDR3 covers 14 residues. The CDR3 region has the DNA TGTGCCAGCAGCTTGGGACGGGGGGACACTGAAGCTTTCTTT. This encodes CASSLGRGDTEAFF.